Included here is one TCR beta chain sequence, with context. Which antigen it targets is not known. Nothing much larger sits one base from this clone, and base qualities are not available. The data stem from a study of blood T cell repertoires in COVID-19 (dated by TCRdb to the early 2020s). General notes on the study: The collaborator samples originated in the United States, Italy and Spain and spanned the acute and convalescent phases of COVID-19. The material from the prospective study consisted of cDNA or gDNA derived from T cells, B-cell-depleted T cells, or PBMCs. The dataset comprised deeply sampled blood TCRbeta repertoires from subjects exposed to, actively infected with, or recovered from COVID-19. A freely available public database, intended as a resource for researchers studying the immune response to SARS-CoV-2, is where the repertoires were released. Samples were obtained from the ongoing ImmuneRACE study (first 160 participants) and from 1,000 to 1,500 subjects provided by 6 global collaborators. A de-identified subject ID, COVID-19 status, age in years and sex were almost always included in the sample metadata. Where HLA class I and class II types were available, the types were taken from metadata supplied by the sample provider, not from assay-based typing.

Whole blood was collected in K2EDTA tubes by collaborating institutions according to the institutions' own protocols. Collaborator samples were shipped for TCRbeta analysis as frozen whole blood, isolated PBMCs, or DNA extracted from either sample type. The immunoSEQ Assay, a bias-controlled multiplex PCR, was used to amplify TCRbeta CDR3 regions from genomic DNA. In the authors' own workflow: Within the assay, amplification of reference gene primers was used to estimate how many nucleated cells each sample contained. Sequence reads were collapsed and filtered to measure the absolute abundance of every unique TCRbeta CDR3 rearrangement. Productive Simpson clonality was computed per sample as the square root of Simpson's diversity index over productive rearrangements. TCRdb took over this immuneACCESS table, retaining in-frame rearrangements with V and J assigned. Such tables are incomplete; in checked studies, under half of the missing clones stem from an unresolved V gene, and the remainder is unexplained. V and J calls and clone size are copied from that table; D and trimming were computed from the DNA. The sample yields 58,000 or so clones; about nine tenths were counted once. The top ten clones comprise roughly 8% of the sample.

For CDR1 and CDR2, the germline V gene lists SGHVS and FNYEAQ. The germline V and J ends show losses of 0 bases and 6 bases respectively, and no gene match explains 8 bases of the junction. CDR3 length: 18 amino acids, cysteine to phenylalanine. Only the CDR3 DNA stays, 54 bases, in frame from base 1. The research as a whole found: How much clinical and demographic metadata was included differed by source and by participant, and the metadata was provided uncurated.

This clonotype was obtained from a woman in her 70s with active COVID-19. The sample consisted of peripheral blood. The V and J genes are TRBV7-6 and TRBJ2-2, with 12 bases aligning to TRBD2. CDR3 loop: CASSLAVTSGRKAGELFF. The sequence in DNA is TGTGCCAGCAGCTTAGCTGTTACTAGCGGGAGGAAGGCCGGGGAGCTGTTTTTT.